This T cell receptor beta chain appears in the sequencing data of a study of T-cell reconstitution after alpha-beta-depleted transplantation in children. The CDR3 sequence is 14 residues long. V gave up 5 bases and J gave up 2 bases, with 13 bases separating them. Germline loops: CDR1 LNHNV, CDR2 YYDKDF (reference sequence). This clonotype was counted many times. The TCRbeta library was prepared with unique molecular identifiers. Each CDR3 protein is one row after TCRdb ran MiXCR on the PCR reads. The repertoire has some 350,000 distinct CDR3 sequences, around 10% of them found once; the top ten carry around 2.4%.

V is TRBV15 and J is TRBJ2-7, with D tentatively TRBD1 or TRBD2 (5 bases each). This sequence was found in a human donor who donated a stem cell graft to a child with acute lymphoblastic leukemia. Sequenced material: PBMCs from the stem cell graft donor, taken from the stem cell graft. The CDR3 DNA reads as TGTGCCACCAGCCAGGGACGGCTACCCTACGAGCAGTACTTC. This sequence encodes CATSQGRLPYEQYF.